This T cell receptor beta chain appears in the sequencing data of a study of T cell repertoires in cytomegalovirus infection. To note about this clonotype: At one end, the junction sequence differs from germline, possibly due to a read error.

Germline V gene sequence: CDR1 SGHDT, CDR2 YYEEEE. CDR3 length equals 16 residues. Each CDR3 protein gets one entry after TCRdb re-called the reads with MiXCR. The sample lists some 700,000 distinct CDR3 sequences, 35% seen once, with about 2.8% in the top ten. The sequenced sample consisted of PBMCs. The gene calls are TRBV5-6 and TRBJ2-7, with 10 positions matching TRBD1. The origin of this receptor is a human donor in good health (CMV status not recorded). Some clones in this sample may be carry-over from other donors' samples. The CDR3 DNA follows: TGTTCCAGCAGCAGGTGGAGTGGGACAGGGGTAAACGAGCAGTACTTC. Encoded protein: CSSSRWSGTGVNEQYF.